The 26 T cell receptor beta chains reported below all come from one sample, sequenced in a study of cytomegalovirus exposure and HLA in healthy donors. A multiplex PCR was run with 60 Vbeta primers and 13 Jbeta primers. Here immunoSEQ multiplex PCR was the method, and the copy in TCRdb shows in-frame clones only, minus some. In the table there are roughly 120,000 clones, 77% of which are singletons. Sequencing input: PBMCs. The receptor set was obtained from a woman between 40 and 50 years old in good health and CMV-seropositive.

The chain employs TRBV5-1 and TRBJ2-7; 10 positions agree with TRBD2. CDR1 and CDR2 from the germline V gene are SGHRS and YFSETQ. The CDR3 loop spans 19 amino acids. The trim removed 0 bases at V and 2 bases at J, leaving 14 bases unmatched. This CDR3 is CASSLAWLAGGPTTYEQYF. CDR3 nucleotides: TGCGCCAGCAGCTTGGCCTGGTTAGCGGGAGGTCCTACAACCTACGAGCAGTACTTC.

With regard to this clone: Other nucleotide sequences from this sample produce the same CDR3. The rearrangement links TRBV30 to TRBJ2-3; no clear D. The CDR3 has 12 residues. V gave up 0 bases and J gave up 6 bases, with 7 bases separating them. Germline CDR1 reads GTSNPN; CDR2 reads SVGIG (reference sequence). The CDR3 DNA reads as TGTGCCTGGAGTGTACTTGCGGATACGCAGTATTTT. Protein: CAWSVLADTQYF.

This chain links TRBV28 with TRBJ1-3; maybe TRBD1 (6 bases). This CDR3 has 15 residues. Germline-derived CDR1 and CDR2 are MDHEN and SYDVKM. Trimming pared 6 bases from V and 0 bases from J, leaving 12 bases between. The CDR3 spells CASRPGQHSGNTIYF. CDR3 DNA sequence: TGTGCCAGCAGACCCGGACAGCACTCTGGAAACACCATATATTTT.

The CDR3 DNA reads as TGCGCCAGCAGCTTGGTTCTAGCGGGAGACAATGAGCAGTTCTTC. Translation: CASSLVLAGDNEQFF. The V and J genes are TRBV5-1 and TRBJ2-1, with 10 bases aligning to TRBD2. J was trimmed by 5 bases and V by 0 bases; bases with no gene match: 2. The CDR3 is made up of 15 amino acids. Germline-derived CDR1 and CDR2 are SGHRS and YFSETQ.

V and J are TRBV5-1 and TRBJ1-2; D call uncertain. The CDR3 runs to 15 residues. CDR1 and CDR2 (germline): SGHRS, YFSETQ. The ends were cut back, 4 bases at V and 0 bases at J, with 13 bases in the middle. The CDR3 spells CASSLRGAANYGYTF. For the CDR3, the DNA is TGCGCCAGCAGCCTTCGGGGAGCCGCTAACTATGGCTACACCTTC.

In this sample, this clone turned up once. The CDR3 bases are TGTGCCAGCAGCCAAGAAAGGGGGGGCGGAGGAGTCACTGAAGCTTTCTTT. Protein sequence: CASSQERGGGGVTEAFF. The rearrangement links TRBV4-2 to TRBJ1-1; a weak D match, TRBD1 (6 bases). CDR1 LGHNA and CDR2 YNFKEQ come from the germline V gene. Trimming left V 0 bases short and J 4 bases short, with 18 bases between. This CDR3 comprises 17 residues.

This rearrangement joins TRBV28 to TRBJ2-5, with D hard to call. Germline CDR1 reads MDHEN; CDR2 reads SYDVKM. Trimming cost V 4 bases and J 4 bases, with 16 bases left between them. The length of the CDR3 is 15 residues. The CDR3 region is CASSSQTALGETQYF. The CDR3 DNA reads TGTGCCAGCAGTTCCCAAACTGCCCTAGGAGAGACCCAGTACTTC. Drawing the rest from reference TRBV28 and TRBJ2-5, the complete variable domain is DVKVTQSSRYLVKRTGEKVFLECVQDMDHENMFWYRQDPGLGLRLIYFSYDVKMKEKGDIPEGYSVSREKKERFSLILESASTNQTSMYLCASSSQTALGETQYFGPGTRLLVL.

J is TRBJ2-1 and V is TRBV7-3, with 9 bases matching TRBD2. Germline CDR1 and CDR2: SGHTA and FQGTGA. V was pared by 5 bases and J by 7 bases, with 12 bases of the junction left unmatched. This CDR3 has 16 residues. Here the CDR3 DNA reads TGTGCCAGCAGCGTCTCCGCGACTAGCGGCTTTAATGAGCAGTTCTTC. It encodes CASSVSATSGFNEQFF.

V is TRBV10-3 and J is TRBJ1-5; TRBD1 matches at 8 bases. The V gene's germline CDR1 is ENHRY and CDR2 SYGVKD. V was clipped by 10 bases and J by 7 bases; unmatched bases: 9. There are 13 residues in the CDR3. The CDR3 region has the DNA TGTGCCACCCAGGACAGGGTGAAACAGCCCCAGCATTTT. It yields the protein CATQDRVKQPQHF.

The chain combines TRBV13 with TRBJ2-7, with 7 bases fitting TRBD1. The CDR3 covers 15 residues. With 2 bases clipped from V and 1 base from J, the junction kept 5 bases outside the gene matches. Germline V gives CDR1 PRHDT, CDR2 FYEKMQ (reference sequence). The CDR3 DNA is TGTGCCAGCAGCTTACAGTCGGACAGGTCCTACGAGCAGTACTTC. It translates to CASSLQSDRSYEQYF.

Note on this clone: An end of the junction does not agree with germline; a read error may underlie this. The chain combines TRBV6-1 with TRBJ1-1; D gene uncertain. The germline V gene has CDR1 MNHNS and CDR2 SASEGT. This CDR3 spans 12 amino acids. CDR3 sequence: CASIENSRVAFF. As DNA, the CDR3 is TGTGCCAGCATTGAAAATTCCCGGGTAGCTTTCTTT.

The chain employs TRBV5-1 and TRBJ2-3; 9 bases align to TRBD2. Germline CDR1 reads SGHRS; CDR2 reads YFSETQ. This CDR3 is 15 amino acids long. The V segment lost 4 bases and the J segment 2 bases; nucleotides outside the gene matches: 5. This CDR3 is CASSRTSASTDTQYF. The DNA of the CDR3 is TGCGCCAGCAGCCGGACTAGCGCATCCACAGATACGCAGTATTTT. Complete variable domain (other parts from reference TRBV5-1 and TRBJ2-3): KAGVTQTPRYLIKTRGQQVTLSCSPISGHRSVSWYQQTPGQGLQFLFEYFSETQRNKGNFPGRFSGRQFSNSRSEMNVSTLELGDSALYLCASSRTSASTDTQYFGPGTRLTVL.

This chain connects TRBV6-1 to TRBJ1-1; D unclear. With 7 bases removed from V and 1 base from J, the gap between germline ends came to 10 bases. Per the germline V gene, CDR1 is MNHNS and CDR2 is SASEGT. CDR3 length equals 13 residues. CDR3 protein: CASTLERNTEAFF. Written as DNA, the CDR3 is TGTGCCAGCACGTTAGAAAGGAACACTGAAGCTTTCTTT.

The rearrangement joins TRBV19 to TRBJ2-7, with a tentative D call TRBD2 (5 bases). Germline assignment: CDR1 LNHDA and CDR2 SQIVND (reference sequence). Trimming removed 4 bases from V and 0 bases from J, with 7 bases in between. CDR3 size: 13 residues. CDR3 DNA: TGTGCCAGTAGTAAACTAGTCTCCTACGAGCAGTACTTC. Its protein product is CASSKLVSYEQYF.

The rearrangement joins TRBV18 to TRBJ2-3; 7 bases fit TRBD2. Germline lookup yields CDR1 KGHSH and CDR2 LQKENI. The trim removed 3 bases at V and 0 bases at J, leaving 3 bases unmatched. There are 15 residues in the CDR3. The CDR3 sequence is CASSPTSDSTDTQYF. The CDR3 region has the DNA TGTGCCAGCTCACCCACTAGCGACAGCACAGATACGCAGTATTTT.

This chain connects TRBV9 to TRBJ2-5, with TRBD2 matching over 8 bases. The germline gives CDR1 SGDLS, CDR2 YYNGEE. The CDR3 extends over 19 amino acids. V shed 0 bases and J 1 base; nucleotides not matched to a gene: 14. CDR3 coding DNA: TGTGCCAGCAGCGTAGATTCCGGTTGGGCTAGCGGGCCCCAAGAGACCCAGTACTTC. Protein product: CASSVDSGWASGPQETQYF.

The CDR3 here is CASSARALAGKNEQFF. CDR3 nucleotides: TGTGCCAGCAGCGCCAGGGCGCTAGCGGGAAAGAATGAGCAGTTCTTC. The chain is built from TRBV9 and TRBJ2-1, with 9 nucleotides matching TRBD2. Trimming cost V 3 bases and J 7 bases; bases outside gene matches: 11. The length of the CDR3 is 16 residues. Germline CDR1 reads SGDLS; CDR2 reads YYNGEE.

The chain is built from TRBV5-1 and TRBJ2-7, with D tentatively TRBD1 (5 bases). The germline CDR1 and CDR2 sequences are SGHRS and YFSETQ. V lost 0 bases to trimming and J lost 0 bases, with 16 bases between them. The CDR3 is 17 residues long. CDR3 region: CASSLAGDSLRSYEQYF. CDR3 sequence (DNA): TGCGCCAGCAGCTTGGCCGGCGACAGTCTGCGCTCCTACGAGCAGTACTTC.

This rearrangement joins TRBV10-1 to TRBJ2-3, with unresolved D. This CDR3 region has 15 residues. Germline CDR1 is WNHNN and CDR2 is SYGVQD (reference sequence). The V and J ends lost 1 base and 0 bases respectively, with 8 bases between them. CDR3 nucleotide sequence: TGCGCCAGCAGTGAGTGGCTAGGTAGCACAGATACGCAGTATTTT. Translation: CASSEWLGSTDTQYF.

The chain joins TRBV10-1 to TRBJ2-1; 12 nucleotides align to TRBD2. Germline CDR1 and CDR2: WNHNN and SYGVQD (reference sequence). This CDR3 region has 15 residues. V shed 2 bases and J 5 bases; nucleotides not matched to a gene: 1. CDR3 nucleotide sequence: TGCGCCAGCAGTGAGGGACTAGCGGGAAACAATGAGCAGTTCTTC. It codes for CASSEGLAGNNEQFF.

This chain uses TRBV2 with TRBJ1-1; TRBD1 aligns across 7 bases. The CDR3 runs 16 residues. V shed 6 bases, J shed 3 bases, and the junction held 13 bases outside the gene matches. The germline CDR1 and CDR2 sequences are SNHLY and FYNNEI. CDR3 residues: CASRWTGRVLDTEAFF. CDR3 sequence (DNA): TGTGCCAGCAGATGGACAGGCCGGGTATTGGACACTGAAGCTTTCTTT.

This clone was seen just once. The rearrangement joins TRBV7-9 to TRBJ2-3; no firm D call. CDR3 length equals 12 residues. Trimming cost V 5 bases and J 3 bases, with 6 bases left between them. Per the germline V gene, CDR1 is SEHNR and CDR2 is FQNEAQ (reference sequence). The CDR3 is CASSTYTDTQYF. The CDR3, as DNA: TGTGCCAGCAGCACTTATACAGATACGCAGTATTTT.

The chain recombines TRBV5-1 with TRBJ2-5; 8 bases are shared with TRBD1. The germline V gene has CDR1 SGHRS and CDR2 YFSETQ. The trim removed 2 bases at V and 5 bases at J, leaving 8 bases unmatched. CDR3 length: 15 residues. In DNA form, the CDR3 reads TGCGCCAGCAGCTTCCGAACAGGGGGTGGGGAGACCCAGTACTTC. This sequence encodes CASSFRTGGGETQYF.

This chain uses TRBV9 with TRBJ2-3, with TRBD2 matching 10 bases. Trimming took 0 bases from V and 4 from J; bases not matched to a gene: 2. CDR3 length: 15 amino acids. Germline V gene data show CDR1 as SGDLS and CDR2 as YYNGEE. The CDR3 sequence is CASSVGTSGADTQYF. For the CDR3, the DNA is TGTGCCAGCAGCGTAGGGACTAGCGGCGCAGATACGCAGTATTTT.

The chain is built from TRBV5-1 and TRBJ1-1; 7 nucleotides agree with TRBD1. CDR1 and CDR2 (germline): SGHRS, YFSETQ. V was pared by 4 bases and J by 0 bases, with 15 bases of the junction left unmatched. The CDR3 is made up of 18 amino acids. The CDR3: CASSPLLGQAILNTEAFF. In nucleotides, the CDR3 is TGCGCCAGCAGCCCCTTACTTGGACAGGCCATATTGAACACTGAAGCTTTCTTT.

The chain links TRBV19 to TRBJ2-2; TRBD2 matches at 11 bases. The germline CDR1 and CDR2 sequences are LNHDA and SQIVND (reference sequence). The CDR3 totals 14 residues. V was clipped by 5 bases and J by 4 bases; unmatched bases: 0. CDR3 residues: CASSGTSGTGELFF. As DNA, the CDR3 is TGTGCCAGTAGTGGGACTAGCGGCACCGGGGAGCTGTTTTTT.